Below, 14 T cell receptor beta chains from the same sample are listed, as sequenced in a study of blood T cell repertoires in COVID-19. Data came from immunoSEQ multiplex PCR; TCRdb stores just in-frame clones and leaves some out. Among a few hundred thousand clones listed, 85% were seen once. The material sequenced was peripheral blood. The source is a woman younger than 35 with acute or convalescent COVID-19.

The chain has TRBV24-1 and TRBJ2-5, with 7 bases identical to TRBD1. Germline values: CDR1 KGHDR, CDR2 SFDVKD. The CDR3 loop spans 18 amino acids. J gave up 2 bases and V 2 bases, and 13 bases lay outside the gene matches. CDR3 residues: CATSDSVAIPGGQETQYF. CDR3 DNA: TGTGCCACCAGTGATTCCGTCGCAATACCAGGGGGTCAAGAGACCCAGTACTTC.

The chain carries TRBV3-1 (or the pseudogene TRBV3-2) and TRBJ1-2; the match to TRBD1 covers 10 bases. Trimming cost V 4 bases and J 8 bases; bases outside gene matches: 10. CDR3 size: 15 residues. Germline CDR1 and CDR2: LGHDT and YNNKEL (reference sequence). The CDR3 protein is CASSRPGQGGKGYTF. Here the CDR3 DNA reads TGTGCCAGCAGCCGTCCAGGACAGGGGGGAAAGGGCTACACCTTC.

This chain joins TRBV19 and TRBJ2-2; TRBD2 is a possible D gene (6 bases). The germline V and J ends were trimmed by 6 bases and 3 bases, with 20 bases remaining between them. The CDR3 runs to 17 residues. Germline V gene sequence: CDR1 LNHDA, CDR2 SQIVND (reference sequence). The CDR3 coding sequence is TGTGCCAGTAGAGCCACTTATACCGGGACTGACACCGGGGAGCTGTTTTTT. It codes for CASRATYTGTDTGELFF.

This rearrangement joins TRBV2 to TRBJ1-1; D is unclear. V gave up 8 bases and J gave up 5 bases, with 15 bases separating them. The CDR3 sequence is 13 residues long. In germline, CDR1 is SNHLY, CDR2 FYNNEI. CDR3 region: CASLRESGTEAFF. In DNA form, the CDR3 reads TGTGCCAGCCTGAGAGAGTCGGGAACTGAAGCTTTCTTT.

The table lists this clone with a count of one. The V and J genes are TRBV27 and TRBJ1-2; a possible D gene is TRBD1 (6 bases). CDR3 size: 13 residues. The V end was cut by 4 bases, the J end by 4 bases, with 10 bases between. Germline V gene sequence: CDR1 MNHEY, CDR2 SMNVEV (reference sequence). The CDR3 sequence is CASSSSGVYGYTF. Here the CDR3 DNA reads TGTGCCAGCAGTTCTTCAGGGGTCTATGGCTACACCTTC.

V usage is TRBV30 and J usage is TRBJ1-5; D call uncertain. The CDR3 consists of 14 residues. CDR1 GTSNPN and CDR2 SVGIG come from the germline V gene (reference sequence). Trimming stripped 0 bases from V and 3 bases from J, with 9 bases between. Here the CDR3 DNA reads TGTGCCTGGAGTGTTGGTCTGGCCAATCAGCCCCAGCATTTT. Amino acid sequence: CAWSVGLANQPQHF.

This clone came up once. CDR3: CASRGGPLVSPLHF. CDR3 DNA sequence: TGTGCCTCCCGGGGGGGCCCGTTAGTCTCACCCCTCCACTTT. The genes are TRBV27 and TRBJ1-6, with TRBD1 as a possible D gene (6 bases). The V gene's germline CDR1 is MNHEY and CDR2 SMNVEV (reference sequence). The length of the CDR3 is 14 residues. V was shortened by 11 bases and J by 10 bases, with 21 bases between the two germline ends.

The rearrangement uses TRBV19 and TRBJ2-7; TRBD2 aligns across 10 bases. Germline loops: CDR1 LNHDA, CDR2 SQIVND (reference sequence). With V trimmed by 7 bases and J by 2 bases, 5 bases remained unmatched. The CDR3 has 14 amino acids. CDR3 DNA sequence: TGTGCCAGTACGTTAGCGGGGGGACCCTACGAGCAGTACTTC. It encodes CASTLAGGPYEQYF.

The chain is built from TRBV12-3 or TRBV12-4 and TRBJ1-1, with TRBD1 as a possible D gene (6 bases). V was shortened by 3 bases and J by 11 bases, with 13 bases between the two germline ends. The CDR3 consists of 12 residues. CDR3 DNA: TGTGCCAGCAGTTTCTTCGGGGGGCAGGCTTTCTTT. This encodes CASSFFGGQAFF.

The chain links TRBV12-3 or TRBV12-4 to TRBJ1-3; D is unresolved. CDR3 length equals 13 residues. V was pared by 8 bases and J by 0 bases, with 8 bases between. The CDR3, as DNA: TGTGCCAGCGGCGAGGGCTCTGGAAACACCATATATTTT. It yields the protein CASGEGSGNTIYF.

The chain is built from TRBV5-1 and TRBJ2-7; 9 nucleotides align to TRBD2. CDR1 and CDR2 (germline): SGHRS, YFSETQ. The CDR3 has 16 residues. Trimming at V came to 3 bases and at J to 5 bases, leaving 12 bases not matched to a gene. The chain's CDR3 is CASSSSVSGRGDEQYF. In DNA form, the CDR3 reads TGCGCCAGCAGCTCCTCGGTTAGCGGGAGAGGGGACGAGCAGTACTTC.

The rearrangement links TRBV30 to TRBJ2-7; 8 bases are a match to TRBD1. V was clipped by 1 base and J by 3 bases; unmatched bases: 5. Germline lookup yields CDR1 GTSNPN and CDR2 SVGIG (reference sequence). The CDR3 is 14 residues long. CDR3 in DNA: TGTGCCTGGAGTGGGACAGGGCAAGGCTACGAGCAGTACTTC. It specifies CAWSGTGQGYEQYF.

V gene TRBV7-9 combines with J gene TRBJ1-2; 7 positions agree with TRBD1. CDR3 length equals 13 residues. V was pared by 8 bases and J by 1 base, with 4 bases of the junction left unmatched. Germline V gene lookup returns CDR1 SEHNR and CDR2 FQNEAQ (reference sequence). CDR3 in amino acids: CASGTGVNYGYTF. The CDR3 DNA reads TGTGCCAGCGGCACAGGGGTTAACTATGGCTACACCTTC. Full variable domain (outside the CDR3, taken from reference TRBV7-9 and TRBJ1-2): DTGVSQNPRHKITKRGQNVTFRCDPISEHNRLYWYRQTLGQGPEFLTYFQNEAQLEKSRLLSDRFSAERPKGSFSTLEIQRTEQGDSAMYLCASGTGVNYGYTFGSGTRLTVV.

This chain links TRBV7-9 with TRBJ1-1; D call uncertain. V was clipped by 5 bases and J by 4 bases, with 11 bases between them. This CDR3 has 13 residues. CDR1 is SEHNR and CDR2 is FQNEAQ in the germline V gene (reference sequence). CDR3 nucleotide sequence: TGTGCCAGCAGCCTATTAAGGAGCACTGAAGCTTTCTTT. The encoded protein is CASSLLRSTEAFF.